This TCR beta chain was recovered during a study of blood T cell repertoires in COVID-19. Study at large: Samples came from the United States, Italy and Spain, spanning acute and convalescent COVID-19.

Original data processing: The assay estimated nucleated cells by amplifying reference gene primers. Some clones are missing from TCRdb's copy, which holds only in-frame ones; the method was immunoSEQ multiplex PCR. V and J calls and clone size are copied from that table; D and trimming were computed from the DNA. The sample holds tens of thousands of clones, approximately 83% seen once. There are many counts of this clone. Germline CDR1 and CDR2: MNHEY and SVGAGI. This CDR3 comprises 14 residues. The V segment lost 2 bases and the J segment 5 bases; nucleotides outside the gene matches: 5. The receptor's source is a middle-aged man with COVID-19, enrolled during active disease. The V call is TRBV6-5, the J call TRBJ2-7, with 8 bases identical to TRBD1. The sequenced sample consisted of peripheral blood. CDR3: CASSYGPGGDEQYF. CDR3 in DNA: TGTGCCAGCAGTTACGGGCCAGGGGGCGACGAGCAGTACTTC.